This TCR beta chain was retrieved from a study of T-cell reconstitution after alpha-beta-depleted transplantation in children. Unique molecular identifiers tagged the TCRbeta library. TCRdb reprocessed the PCR reads via MiXCR and lists one record per CDR3 protein. The sample lists 450,000 to 600,000 distinct CDR3 sequences; 10% were seen once. This clonotype was counted a few times. Its antigen is unidentified. Looked up from germline, CDR1 is GTSNPN and CDR2 is SVGIG (reference sequence). Deletions cut 3 bases from V and 4 bases from J, with 15 bases between. The CDR3 loop spans 15 amino acids. Broader study findings: Reportedly, only several hundred clones from non-depleted graft cells drove alpha-beta T-cell counts at about two months.

The source is a child aged 2-15 years with inherited bone marrow failure, due to receive a stem cell transplant. The specimen was PBMCs, collected before TCRalphabeta/CD19-depleted stem cell transplant. The genes are TRBV30 and TRBJ2-2; D might be TRBD2 (5 bases). CDR3 loop: CAWSSGEIGTGELFF. The CDR3 region has the DNA TGTGCCTGGAGCTCCGGGGAGATCGGCACCGGGGAGCTGTTTTTT.